This T cell receptor beta chain emerged from a study of cytomegalovirus exposure and HLA in healthy donors. A note on this clone: Its antigen is not identified.

Study-wide findings and caveats: Per a prior analysis, the majority of TCR beta V segments were productive roughly 90% or roughly 30% of the time. CMV antigen specificity of three CMV-associated chains was confirmed in vitro. A later analysis, which compared TCR beta chains of equal frequency, found the HLA-associated ones more clonally expanded.

V dropped 4 bases and J dropped 6; count of bases not matched to a gene: 13. The V gene's germline CDR1 is SGHRS and CDR2 YFSETQ. CDR3 size: 18 residues. The PCR contained 60 Vbeta and 13 Jbeta primers. Only in-frame clones appear in the TCRdb table, and some are missing; sequencing was by immunoSEQ multiplex PCR. The sample lists some 120,000 clones, over 15% occurring once. V gene TRBV5-1 combines with J gene TRBJ2-3; 14 nucleotides line up with TRBD2. The receptor's source is a female donor in good health and CMV-seropositive. The sequencing sample was made of PBMCs. As DNA, the CDR3 is TGCGCCAGCAGCCTAGGACTAGCGGGGGGCCCTAGCCTCGATACGCAGTATTTT. Encoded protein: CASSLGLAGGPSLDTQYF.